This T cell receptor beta chain was recovered during a study of blood T cell repertoires in COVID-19. Study as a whole: The cDNA or gDNA used as material had been derived from T cells, B-cell-depleted T cells, or PBMCs.

Source study methods: Amplification with reference gene primers provided the estimates of nucleated cell counts. Assay used: immunoSEQ multiplex PCR; TCRdb lists only in-frame clones, some missing. For V, J and clone size, that table is used; D and trimming come from the DNA. The sample includes a few hundred thousand clones, about nine tenths of them seen just once. Germline CDR1 is LGHNA and CDR2 is YSLEER. The CDR3 is 15 residues long. V dropped 1 base and J dropped 6; count of bases not matched to a gene: 5. The gene calls are TRBV4-3 and TRBJ2-7; the match to TRBD1 covers 11 bases. The clonotype originates from a woman in her 30s who had recovered from COVID-19. Sequenced material: peripheral blood. CDR3: CASSQVRTGGSEQYF. Here the CDR3 DNA reads TGCGCCAGCAGCCAAGTTAGGACAGGGGGCTCCGAGCAGTACTTC.